This TCR beta chain was sequenced during a study of T cells in Graves' hyperthyroidism and ophthalmopathy. The sample holds many counts of this clonotype. Diagnoses used clinical symptoms, serum thyroxine and TRAb, thyroid ultrasound and orbital computed tomography. The CDR3 regions of TCR beta were amplified from RNA transcripts. In the first-round RT-PCR of the TCR CDR3, the HTBI primer set was used. Each CDR3 protein gets one entry after TCRdb re-called the multiplex PCR reads with MiXCR. The sample shows a few hundred thousand distinct CDR3 sequences, around 45% of them seen only once. Specimen: peripheral blood or thyroid tissue (not recorded which). This clonotype originated in a young woman with Graves' hyperthyroidism.

This CDR3 is CASSIRPYGDTEAFF. The CDR3 DNA reads as TGTGCCAGTAGTATTAGACCCTACGGGGACACTGAAGCTTTCTTT. This chain uses TRBV19 with TRBJ1-1; D remains ambiguous. The CDR3 spans 15 residues. Deletions cut 3 bases from V and 3 bases from J, with 14 bases between. Germline loops: CDR1 LNHDA, CDR2 SQIVND (reference sequence).